A single sample is the source of the 21 T cell receptor beta chains below, sequenced in a study of blood T cell repertoires in COVID-19. The method was immunoSEQ multiplex PCR; TCRdb's version includes in-frame clones alone and lacks a portion of them. This table has just over 250,000 clones, roughly 86% appearing once. The sample comprised peripheral blood. These receptor sequences come from a man aged 40-50 years who had recovered from COVID-19.

Regarding this clone: The sample carries other DNA sequences with the same CDR3. This chain links TRBV9 with TRBJ2-2; a weak D match, TRBD2 (6 bases). V lost 0 bases to trimming and J lost 8 bases, with 11 bases between them. There are 14 residues in the CDR3. CDR1 and CDR2 from the germline V gene are SGDLS and YYNGEE. CDR3 in amino acids: CASSVGRGRGELFF. CDR3 nucleotide sequence: TGTGCCAGCAGCGTAGGACGGGGGAGAGGGGAGCTGTTTTTT. Combining the CDR3 with reference TRBV9 and TRBJ2-2 gives the whole variable domain DSGVTQTPKHLITATGQRVTLRCSPRSGDLSVYWYQQSLDQGLQFLIQYYNGEERAKGNILERFSAQQFPDLHSELNLSSLELGDSALYFCASSVGRGRGELFFGEGSRLTVL.

The chain employs TRBV30 and TRBJ2-1, with D possibly matching TRBD2 (6 bases). The V gene lost 2 bases and the J gene lost 2 bases, with 10 bases spanning the gap. This CDR3 is 14 amino acids long. The germline V gene has CDR1 GTSNPN and CDR2 SVGIG (reference sequence). CDR3 amino acids: CAWSLASPYNEQFF. The CDR3 coding sequence is TGTGCCTGGAGTCTAGCGAGCCCCTACAATGAGCAGTTCTTC.

In this sample, this clone turned up a few times. The chain links TRBV7-9 to TRBJ2-5; 8 nucleotides agree with TRBD1. The junction had 10 bases not matched to a gene; V was cut back by 5 bases and J by 5 bases. CDR3 length equals 15 residues. Germline V lookup: CDR1 SEHNR, CDR2 FQNEAQ (reference sequence). CDR3 bases: TGTGCCAGCAGCCCCACAGGGGGTTATCAGGAGACCCAGTACTTC. This codes for CASSPTGGYQETQYF.

This rearrangement joins TRBV5-1 to TRBJ1-1; TRBD1 aligns across 8 bases. The V segment lost 5 bases and the J segment 2 bases; nucleotides outside the gene matches: 2. This CDR3 is 13 amino acids long. Germline V gene sequence: CDR1 SGHRS, CDR2 YFSETQ. This CDR3 reads CASRDRGNTEAFF. The DNA for the CDR3 is TGCGCCAGCAGAGACAGGGGAAACACTGAAGCTTTCTTT.

The CDR3 coding sequence is TGTGCCAGCAGTTACTATAACGAGCAGTACTTC. Encoded protein: CASSYYNEQYF. The V call is TRBV6-5, the J call TRBJ2-7, with D hard to call. Germline CDR1 MNHEY, CDR2 SVGAGI. The V end was cut by 1 base, the J end by 5 bases, with 3 bases between. The CDR3 consists of 11 residues.

The chain is built from TRBV7-2 and TRBJ2-2; 8 bases match TRBD2. The CDR3 covers 16 residues. The germline CDR1 and CDR2 sequences are SGHTA and FQGNSA. J was trimmed by 5 bases and V by 3 bases; bases with no gene match: 8. For the CDR3, the DNA is TGTGCCAGCAGCTTGAGCCGGGGGGGCCTTACCGGGGAGCTGTTTTTT. It codes for CASSLSRGGLTGELFF.

The rearrangement links TRBV9 to TRBJ2-5, with TRBD2 as a possible D gene (5 bases). Germline CDR1 and CDR2: SGDLS and YYNGEE. The germline V and J ends were trimmed by 2 bases and 9 bases, with 26 bases remaining between them. The CDR3 spans 17 residues. The CDR3 spells CASSVSASAAGSGAQYF. CDR3 in DNA: TGTGCCAGCAGCGTGTCGGCGTCAGCGGCGGGCTCTGGGGCCCAGTACTTC.

This clone has just a few counts. The chain has TRBV7-2 and TRBJ2-3; maybe TRBD1 (6 bases). The CDR3 has 16 amino acids. V dropped 0 bases and J dropped 6 bases, with 16 bases sitting between them. CDR1 and CDR2 (germline): SGHTA, FQGNSA. CDR3 sequence: CASSLAGAVSGDTQYF. The CDR3 region has the DNA TGTGCCAGCAGCTTAGCGGGGGCGGTGAGTGGGGATACGCAGTATTTT.

This sequence joins TRBV5-8 and TRBJ1-4; 9 bases fit TRBD1. CDR3 length: 16 amino acids. V dropped 4 bases and J dropped 6; count of bases not matched to a gene: 10. In germline, CDR1 is SGHTS, CDR2 YDEGEE. This chain's CDR3 is CASSLRGQGRYEKLFF. DNA for the CDR3: TGTGCCAGCAGCCTACGTGGACAGGGGCGGTATGAAAAACTGTTTTTT. Filled out from reference TRBV5-8 and TRBJ1-4, the complete variable domain reads EAGVTQSPTHLIKTRGQQATLRCSPISGHTSVYWYQQALGLGLQFLLWYDEGEERNRGNFPPRFSGRQFPNYSSELNVNALELEDSALYLCASSLRGQGRYEKLFFGSGTQLSVL.

The chain links TRBV5-1 to TRBJ2-6, with D maybe TRBD1 (5 bases). CDR1 is SGHRS, CDR2 YFSETQ, per germline. This CDR3 region has 17 residues. Trimming cost V 4 bases and J 4 bases, with 18 bases left between them. This chain's CDR3 is CASSTRMVGPGANVLTF. The CDR3 bases are TGCGCCAGCAGCACGCGAATGGTGGGGCCCGGGGCCAACGTCCTGACTTTC.

The chain joins TRBV5-4 to TRBJ1-4, with TRBD1 as a possible D gene (6 bases). Trimming took off 1 base at V and 5 bases at J, with 12 bases between the two ends. The CDR3 spans 15 residues. Germline V lookup: CDR1 SGHNT, CDR2 YYREEE (reference sequence). The CDR3 bases are TGTGCCAGCAGCTTGAGCAGGGGAGGGAATGAAAAACTGTTTTTT. Amino acids: CASSLSRGGNEKLFF. Complete variable domain (other parts from reference TRBV5-4 and TRBJ1-4): ETGVTQSPTHLIKTRGQQVTLRCSSQSGHNTVSWYQQALGQGPQFIFQYYREEENGRGNFPPRFSGLQFPNYSSELNVNALELDDSALYLCASSLSRGGNEKLFFGSGTQLSVL.

The chain combines TRBV19 with TRBJ2-7; tentatively, D is TRBD1 (6 bases). V shed 3 bases and J shed 3 bases, with 24 bases lying between them. CDR3 size: 18 residues. Germline CDR1 reads LNHDA; CDR2 reads SQIVND (reference sequence). The CDR3 region has the DNA TGTGCCAGTAGTATGTCAGGGGCGAACATTGGGGGTAACTACGAGCAGTACTTC. Translating it yields CASSMSGANIGGNYEQYF.

The rearrangement links TRBV5-1 to TRBJ2-2, with D tentatively TRBD2 (5 bases). CDR1 and CDR2 (germline): SGHRS, YFSETQ. V dropped 4 bases and J dropped 5 bases, with 12 bases sitting between them. The CDR3 is made up of 14 amino acids. CDR3 sequence reads: CASSKAGKTGELFF. CDR3 DNA: TGCGCCAGCAGCAAAGCCGGGAAAACCGGGGAGCTGTTTTTT.

The chain employs TRBV5-1 and TRBJ2-7, with D possibly matching TRBD2 (6 bases). The CDR3 length is 15 residues. Looked up from germline, CDR1 is SGHRS and CDR2 is YFSETQ. The V end lost 0 bases, the J end lost 3 bases, and 13 bases lay between the germline ends. CDR3 in amino acids: CASSLEGTGYYEQYF. In DNA form, the CDR3 reads TGCGCCAGCAGCTTGGAGGGGACTGGATACTACGAGCAGTACTTC.

This chain connects TRBV9 to TRBJ2-7; 7 positions match TRBD1. CDR1 is SGDLS, CDR2 YYNGEE, per germline. The J segment lost 7 bases and the V segment lost 0 bases, leaving 7 bases of the junction unmatched. The CDR3 length is 14 residues. CDR3 coding DNA: TGTGCCAGCAGCGTAGAAGCCCAGGGGGAAGAGCAGTACTTC. Its translation: CASSVEAQGEEQYF.

V gene TRBV6-2 or TRBV6-3 combines with J gene TRBJ2-7; D is uncertain. Trimming stripped 5 bases from V and 3 bases from J, with 8 bases between. Germline loops: CDR1 MNHEY, CDR2 SVGEGT. There are 12 residues in the CDR3. CDR3 residues: CASSGGYYEQYF. The CDR3 coding sequence is TGTGCCAGCAGTGGCGGATACTACGAGCAGTACTTC.

This sequence joins TRBV6-2 or TRBV6-3 and TRBJ2-1, with 10 bases matching TRBD2. V lost 6 bases and J lost 4; bases outside the gene matches: 9. The germline CDR1 and CDR2 sequences are MNHEY and SVGEGT. This CDR3 contains 16 residues. CDR3 DNA: TGTGCCAGCAGCCACCCGGGACTAGCGAGATACAATGAGCAGTTCTTC. As protein: CASSHPGLARYNEQFF.

V usage is TRBV29-1 and J usage is TRBJ2-7; 9 nucleotides line up with TRBD2. Germline loops: CDR1 SQVTM, CDR2 ANQGSEA. The CDR3 covers 14 residues. Losses at the gene ends were 6 bases for V and 3 bases for J; bases not matched to a gene: 9. CDR3 DNA: TGCAGCGTGACGACTAGCGGAGTTTTCTACGAGCAGTACTTC. Translated: CSVTTSGVFYEQYF.

The genes are TRBV6-5 and TRBJ1-1; D is perhaps TRBD1 (5 bases). V was cut by 2 bases and J by 3 bases, with 13 bases left in between. CDR1 and CDR2 (germline): MNHEY, SVGAGI. This CDR3 region has 15 residues. CDR3 protein: CASSYQGGAHTEAFF. The CDR3 nucleotides read TGTGCCAGCAGTTACCAGGGAGGGGCCCACACTGAAGCTTTCTTT.

CDR3 DNA sequence: TGTGCCAGCAGCCTGCGCCTCGAGGGTAGTGGCTACACCTTC. This codes for CASSLRLEGSGYTF. The genes are TRBV7-2 and TRBJ1-2, with D unresolved. V was shortened by 5 bases and J by 7 bases, with 17 bases between the two germline ends. The CDR3 contains 14 residues. Per the germline V gene, CDR1 is SGHTA and CDR2 is FQGNSA.

The rearrangement links TRBV5-1 to TRBJ2-7; maybe TRBD2 (6 bases). The CDR3 has 15 residues. Trimming left V 1 base short and J 5 bases short, with 16 bases between. The germline V gene has CDR1 SGHRS and CDR2 YFSETQ. This chain's CDR3 is CASSLTRHGGDEQYF. CDR3 in DNA: TGCGCCAGCAGCTTGACTAGACACGGAGGGGACGAGCAGTACTTC.